The rows below give T cell receptor beta chains drawn from one sample of a study of breast tumors, draining lymph nodes, adjacent tissues. TCRdb reprocessed the multiplex PCR reads with MiXCR, giving one entry per CDR3 protein. The sample has 90,000 to 120,000 distinct CDR3 sequences, 21% seen once. The sample comprised axillary lymph node tissue. The receptors originated from a female donor with breast cancer. Some clones in this sample may be carry-over from other donors' samples. Each CDR3 is given with its conserved first and last residue.

j_call,v_call,cdr3_aa
TRBJ2-3,TRBV3-1,CASSQASGGRGTQYF
TRBJ2-3,TRBV9,CASSVSAGGYTDTQYF
TRBJ1-5,TRBV27,CASSFGRDGQPQHF
TRBJ2-7,TRBV7-9,CASSSLLGGHEQYF
TRBJ2-7,TRBV27,CASSPGTGTDYEQYF
TRBJ1-2,TRBV30,CAWSRELQNYGYTF
TRBJ1-4,TRBV11-1,CASSLFQGGEEKLFF
TRBJ2-7,TRBV11-2,CASSRSGLAGYEQYF
TRBJ2-2,TRBV18,CASSSAGWTGELFF
TRBJ1-3,TRBV6-5,CASSSGTGLFSGNTIYF
TRBJ2-7,TRBV10-3,CAISESSQVRYSYEQYF
TRBJ2-7,TRBV2,CASSGSRPYEQYF
TRBJ1-2,TRBV7-2,CASSLAPGPNYGYTF
TRBJ1-5,TRBV3-1,CASSQTPRGYNQPQHF
TRBJ1-6,TRBV10-3,CAISESGQGNSPLHF
TRBJ2-1,TRBV7-9,CASRLELNEQFF
TRBJ2-7,TRBV6-1,CASSPGTGYEQYF
TRBJ2-2,TRBV4-2,CASSLAVTNTGELFF
TRBJ2-7,TRBV12-3/TRBV12-4,CASSRLSVGYEQYF
TRBJ2-3,TRBV30,CAWSPGGATDTQYF
TRBJ2-2,TRBV4-1,CASSQVQNTGELFF
TRBJ2-7,TRBV9,CASSVDSSYEQYF
TRBJ2-7,TRBV2,CASSGGRAVGGQYF
TRBJ2-1,TRBV5-1,CASSLAGERGGLRYNEQFF
TRBJ1-6,TRBV6-1,CASSELLNSPLHF
TRBJ1-4,TRBV7-9,CASSPLGATNEKLFF
TRBJ2-4,TRBV2,CASNTDLGKNIQYF
TRBJ2-2,TRBV5-6,CASSLFPLLAAKDTGELFF
TRBJ2-3,TRBV2,CASSRTSASADTQYF
TRBJ2-1,TRBV7-3,CASSPTVVHEQFF
TRBJ2-7,TRBV27,CASSLIGGYEQYF
TRBJ1-6,TRBV2,CASSARSPLHF
TRBJ1-6,TRBV7-9,CASSLEIGTAPLHF
TRBJ2-2,TRBV5-1,CASSDRGSGGELFF
TRBJ2-7,TRBV12-5,CASGLSAVLTYEQYF
TRBJ2-1,TRBV2,CASIRKLSYNEQFF